This T cell receptor beta chain was captured by sequencing in a study of CD8 T cells in ankylosing spondylitis. Study-wide findings and caveats: There was a TCR beta motif, made of several highly homologous variants, that appeared characteristic of ankylosing spondylitis blood. Significantly higher representation of disease-linked clones was reported for matched ankylosing spondylitis synovial fluid. Reports of some motif variants in reactive arthritis synovial fluid and blood predate this one.

The ends were cut back, 10 bases at V and 2 bases at J, with 11 bases in the middle. Per germline, CDR1 MNHNS and CDR2 SASEGT. The CDR3 consists of 12 residues. This clonotype came up many times. What it recognizes is unknown. Library preparation for TCR beta used quantitative 5'-RACE with molecular barcodes. A single record per CDR3 protein comes from TCRdb applying MiXCR to the 5' RACE reads. The repertoire has 150,000 to 200,000 distinct CDR3 sequences, under 14% of them found once; the top ten carry 25% to 30%. The sequence came from a male donor with ankylosing spondylitis or in good health (not recorded which). The chain couples TRBV6-1 to TRBJ1-2; D might be TRBD1 (5 bases). Sequenced material: blood, either unsorted or a sorted T cell fraction (not recorded which). The CDR3 protein is CATRDGNYGYTF. DNA of the CDR3: TGTGCCACACGGGACGGAAACTATGGCTACACCTTC.